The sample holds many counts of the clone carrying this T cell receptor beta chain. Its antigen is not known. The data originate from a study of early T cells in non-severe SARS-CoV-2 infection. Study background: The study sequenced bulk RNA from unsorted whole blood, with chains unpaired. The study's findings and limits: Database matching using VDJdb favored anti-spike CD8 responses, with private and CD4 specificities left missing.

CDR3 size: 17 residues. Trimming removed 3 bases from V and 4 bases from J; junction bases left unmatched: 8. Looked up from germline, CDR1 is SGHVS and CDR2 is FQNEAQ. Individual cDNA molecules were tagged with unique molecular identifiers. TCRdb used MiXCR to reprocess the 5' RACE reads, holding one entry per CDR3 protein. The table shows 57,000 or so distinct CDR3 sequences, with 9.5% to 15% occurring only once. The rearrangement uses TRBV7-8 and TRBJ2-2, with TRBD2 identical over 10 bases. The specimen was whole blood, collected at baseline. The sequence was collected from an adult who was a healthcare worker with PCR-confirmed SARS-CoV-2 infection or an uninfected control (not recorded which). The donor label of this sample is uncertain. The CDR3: CASSFAPSGGVTGELFF. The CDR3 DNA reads TGTGCCAGCAGCTTCGCCCCTAGCGGGGGAGTCACCGGGGAGCTGTTTTTT.